Sequencing of this T cell receptor (beta chain) was carried out in a study of blood T cell repertoires in COVID-19. Turning to the study itself: Researchers got acute and convalescent COVID-19 samples from the United States, Italy and Spain.

Original methodology: Amplified reference gene primers provided the basis for estimating nucleated cell counts. Repertoires were generated with immunoSEQ multiplex PCR, while TCRdb's copy carries only in-frame clones and drops some. For V, J and clone size, that table is used; D and trimming come from the DNA. The sample yields about 250,000 clones, approximately 88% seen once. During active infection, Seattle patients enrolled and were then monitored through disease. This CDR3 region has 17 residues. V lost 0 bases, J lost 12 bases, and 17 bases stayed unmatched. Germline CDR1 and CDR2: LGHNA and YNFKEQ.

Sequenced input: peripheral blood. The receptor comes from a woman aged 25 to 39 with COVID-19, enrolled during active disease. The chain links TRBV4-2 to TRBJ2-1, with 7 bases fitting TRBD2. The CDR3 here is CASSQDTFFGSGEWQFF. CDR3 in DNA: TGTGCCAGCAGCCAAGATACCTTCTTCGGGAGCGGGGAATGGCAGTTCTTC.